The 12 T cell receptor beta chains below were found in one sample sequenced in a study of T cell changes during pregnancy in multiple sclerosis (dated by TCRdb to about 2019). Library preparation employed the immunoSEQ multiplex PCR assay. Imported from immuneACCESS, the table was reduced by TCRdb to in-frame sequences with V and J called. These copies leave out some clones; in studies compared against another copy, an unresolved V gene accounts for under half, and the cause of the remainder is not known. A total of around 100,000 clones appear in this sample, 92% of them only once. More than 1.5% of the sample belongs to the ten largest clones. The sample in question was peripheral blood, obtained after pregnancy. These receptors all come from a female donor with multiple sclerosis, enrolled in a pregnancy study.

The chain recombines TRBV5-1 with TRBJ2-2; 8 positions agree with TRBD2. The CDR3 totals 14 residues. CDR1 is SGHRS, CDR2 YFSETQ, per germline. J lost 6 bases, V lost 5 bases, and 6 bases had no gene match. The CDR3: CASSTTSVSGELFF. CDR3 in DNA: TGCGCCAGCAGTACGACTAGCGTATCCGGGGAGCTGTTTTTT. The full variable domain, completed using reference TRBV5-1 and TRBJ2-2, is KAGVTQTPRYLIKTRGQQVTLSCSPISGHRSVSWYQQTPGQGLQFLFEYFSETQRNKGNFPGRFSGRQFSNSRSEMNVSTLELGDSALYLCASSTTSVSGELFFGEGSRLTVL.

This sequence joins TRBV21-1 and TRBJ2-1; whether TRBD2, the table's D call, matches the DNA was not checked. TRBV21-1 is deemed a pseudogene. This CDR3 is 14 amino acids long. The CDR3 sequence is CASMEQSSYNEQFF. CDR3 nucleotide sequence: TGTGCCAGCATGGAGCAAAGCTCCTACAATGAGCAGTTCTTC.

This clone was found once. The CDR3 DNA reads as TGTGCCACCAGCGGCGGGACTAGTATACACAATGAGCAGTTCTTC. It encodes CATSGGTSIHNEQFF. This chain uses TRBV15 with TRBJ2-1, with TRBD2 matching over 8 bases. With 5 bases clipped from V and 5 bases from J, the junction kept 8 bases outside the gene matches. The germline gives CDR1 LNHNV, CDR2 YYDKDF (reference sequence). The CDR3 covers 15 residues.

The V and J genes are TRBV7-8 and TRBJ1-2; TRBD1 matches at 11 bases. The CDR3 is 14 amino acids. Germline V gene lookup returns CDR1 SGHVS and CDR2 FQNEAQ. J gave up 7 bases and V 3 bases, and 4 bases lay outside the gene matches. DNA of the CDR3: TGTGCCAGCAGCTTGGACAGGGGGCTGAGTGGCTACACCTTC. Translated, it gives CASSLDRGLSGYTF. The full variable domain, in which reference TRBV7-8 and TRBJ1-2 provide the parts outside the CDR3, is GAGVSQSPRYKVAKRGQDVALRCDPISGHVSLFWYQQALGQGPEFLTYFQNEAQLDKSGLPSDRFFAERPEGSVSTLKIQRTQQEDSAVYLCASSLDRGLSGYTFGSGTRLTVV.

This clone was detected only once. This chain links TRBV20-1 with TRBJ2-1; 7 positions agree with TRBD2. V shed 2 bases, J shed 13 bases, and the junction held 5 bases outside the gene matches. CDR1 and CDR2 from the germline V gene are DFQATT and SNEGSKA (reference sequence). The CDR3 is 11 residues long. The CDR3 is CSARPGLYQFF. The CDR3 DNA is TGCAGTGCTAGACCGGGACTATACCAGTTCTTC.

The chain joins TRBV23-1 to TRBJ1-6; no firm D call. TRBV23-1 is identified as an open reading frame with a role that is uncertain. This CDR3 is built from 16 residues. With 0 bases removed from V and 7 bases from J, the gap between germline ends came to 13 bases. CDR3 in amino acids: CASSQSSTAENSPLHF. CDR3 sequence (DNA): TGCGCCAGCAGTCAATCTAGCACAGCGGAAAATTCACCCCTCCACTTT.

This clone was picked up a small number of times. V is TRBV6-5 and J is TRBJ1-6; perhaps TRBD1 as D (5 bases). V was trimmed by 5 bases and J by 6 bases, leaving 5 bases between them. Germline V gives CDR1 MNHEY, CDR2 SVGAGI. The CDR3 is 12 amino acids. Written as DNA, the CDR3 is TGTGCCAGCAGTCAGGGTAATTCACCCCTCCACTTT. The encoded protein is CASSQGNSPLHF.

This chain joins TRBV5-6 and TRBJ2-7; weak D call: TRBD1 (6 bases). With 0 bases removed from V and 2 bases from J, the gap between germline ends came to 9 bases. The CDR3 spans 14 residues. Germline CDR1 and CDR2: SGHDT and YYEEEE. CDR3 in amino acids: CASSLGQAPYEQYF. In DNA form, the CDR3 reads TGTGCCAGCAGCTTGGGACAGGCCCCCTACGAGCAGTACTTC.

A single count supports this clone. This chain joins TRBV5-4 and TRBJ2-7, with 7 bases that match TRBD2. Germline loops: CDR1 SGHNT, CDR2 YYREEE (reference sequence). The CDR3 covers 13 residues. The J segment lost 4 bases and the V segment lost 2 bases, leaving 3 bases of the junction unmatched. The CDR3 DNA reads TGTGCCAGCAGCTTTGGCGGGAGATACGAGCAGTACTTC. Translated: CASSFGGRYEQYF.

This chain joins TRBV30 and TRBJ2-3; 7 positions match TRBD2. Germline CDR1 and CDR2: GTSNPN and SVGIG (reference sequence). This CDR3 is built from 15 residues. Germline trimming cut 3 bases from V and 11 bases from J; bases unmatched to any gene: 17. The CDR3 spells CAWSRSGGSGGMQYF. CDR3 DNA sequence: TGTGCCTGGAGCAGGTCCGGGGGGAGTGGCGGGATGCAGTATTTT. Complete variable domain (other parts from reference TRBV30 and TRBJ2-3): SQTIHQWPATLVQPVGSPLSLECTVEGTSNPNLYWYRQAAGRGLQLLFYSVGIGQISSEVPQNLSASRPQDRQFILSSKKLLLSDSGFYLCAWSRSGGSGGMQYFGPGTRLTVL.

This chain uses TRBV6-6 with TRBJ1-1; 7 bases agree with TRBD1. The CDR3 loop spans 14 amino acids. V shed 0 bases, J shed 5 bases, and the junction held 3 bases outside the gene matches. Per the germline V gene, CDR1 is MNHNY and CDR2 is SVGAGI (reference sequence). The CDR3 spells CASSYSSRGTEAFF. The DNA for the CDR3 is TGTGCCAGCAGTTACTCCAGCAGGGGGACTGAAGCTTTCTTT.

On this clone itself: The germline gene is not matched at one end of the junction; a read error may be the cause. The chain is built from TRBV6-1 and TRBJ1-2; D might be TRBD1 (6 bases). The CDR3 spans 12 residues. Germline CDR1 and CDR2: MNHNS and SASEGT. CDR3 region: CASSELVGQRFF. CDR3 nucleotides: TGTGCCAGCAGTGAATTAGTCGGACAGCGGTTCTTC.